Presented here are 5 T cell receptor beta chains from one specimen sequenced in a study of cytomegalovirus exposure and HLA in healthy donors. Researchers ran the PCR with 60 Vbeta and 13 Jbeta primers. The method was immunoSEQ multiplex PCR; TCRdb's version includes in-frame clones alone and lacks a portion of them. The table has around 91,000 clones, around three quarters seen once. The specimen sequenced was PBMCs. The receptors stem from a woman between 40 and 50 years old in good health and CMV-seropositive.

The chain uses TRBV5-5 and TRBJ2-7; possible D gene TRBD1, 6 bases. The CDR3 is 14 residues long. Trimming cost V 3 bases and J 0 bases, with 10 bases left between them. CDR1 and CDR2 from the germline V gene are SGHKS and YYEKEE (reference sequence). The DNA for the CDR3 is TGTGCCAGCAGCTCACAGGGTGACTCCTACGAGCAGTACTTC. It yields the protein CASSSQGDSYEQYF.

V and J are TRBV28 and TRBJ1-1; D possibly corresponds to TRBD1 (6 bases). The CDR3 contains 14 residues. V lost 9 bases and J lost 0, with 14 bases in between. The germline V gene has CDR1 MDHEN and CDR2 SYDVKM. Here the CDR3 DNA reads TGTGCCAGTGAACAGGGTATCGTGAACACTGAAGCTTTCTTT. Encoded protein: CASEQGIVNTEAFF. Filled out from reference TRBV28 and TRBJ1-1, the complete variable domain reads DVKVTQSSRYLVKRTGEKVFLECVQDMDHENMFWYRQDPGLGLRLIYFSYDVKMKEKGDIPEGYSVSREKKERFSLILESASTNQTSMYLCASEQGIVNTEAFFGQGTRLTVV.

The chain joins TRBV2 to TRBJ1-1; no clear D gene. Germline V gene sequence: CDR1 SNHLY, CDR2 FYNNEI. V shed 7 bases and J shed 3 bases, with 18 bases lying between them. This CDR3 contains 15 residues. CDR3 nucleotides: TGTGCCAGCACCGAAGGTCCCCTCCGGGACACTGAAGCTTTCTTT. Amino acids: CASTEGPLRDTEAFF.

The chain couples TRBV27 to TRBJ2-3, with 8 bases lining up with TRBD2. CDR1 MNHEY and CDR2 SMNVEV come from the germline V gene (reference sequence). V lost 4 bases to trimming and J lost 0 bases; unmatched junction nucleotides: 3. CDR3 length: 15 residues. This chain's CDR3 is CASSSAGGSTDTQYF. For the CDR3, the DNA is TGTGCCAGCAGTTCGGCGGGGGGTAGCACAGATACGCAGTATTTT.

The V and J genes are TRBV6-4 and TRBJ2-1, with TRBD2 matching 8 bases. CDR3 length: 15 residues. Unmatched junction bases numbered 9, after V lost 6 bases and J lost 5 bases. Germline CDR1 and CDR2: MRHNA and SNTAGT. The chain's CDR3 is CASRGQRELDNEQFF. In DNA, the CDR3 is TGTGCCAGCAGGGGGCAGCGGGAGCTCGACAATGAGCAGTTCTTC.